The 15 T cell receptor beta chains listed next were all sequenced from one sample in a study of CD8+ T cells in alopecia areata (dated by TCRdb to the late 2010s). The library was generated by the immunoSEQ multiplex PCR assay. RNA was extracted from all samples and reverse transcribed into cDNA, which served as template for TCR sequencing. As stored in TCRdb, this immuneACCESS dataset retains in-frame rearrangements with V and J assigned. A fraction of the clones does not appear; measured against another copy, unresolved V genes explain less than half of the discrepancy, and the remainder lacks a known reason. The sample table contains 200,000 to 250,000 clones; only one count was recorded for approximately 61% of them. The ten top clones hold less than 0.6% of the sample. According to the study, the label for this sample's time point signals: baseline before oral tofacitinib. The starting material was CD4+ T cells sorted from blood, obtained at week 0. The receptors originated from a human donor with alopecia areata.

The chain carries TRBV29-1 and TRBJ1-1; D is perhaps TRBD1 (6 bases). Trimming stripped 5 bases from V and 3 bases from J, with 13 bases between. The CDR3 runs 13 residues. Germline V gene sequence: CDR1 SQVTM, CDR2 ANQGSEA. This chain's CDR3 is CSVNREVDTEAFF. In DNA, the CDR3 is TGCAGCGTTAACAGGGAGGTGGACACTGAAGCTTTCTTT.

The V and J genes are TRBV19 and TRBJ2-5; D call uncertain. The CDR3 is made up of 14 amino acids. V lost 2 bases to trimming and J lost 1 base, with 8 bases between them. In germline, CDR1 is LNHDA, CDR2 SQIVND (reference sequence). CDR3 residues: CASSIMSSQETQYF. In DNA form, the CDR3 reads TGTGCCAGTAGTATAATGTCCAGCCAAGAGACCCAGTACTTC.

This clone occurred a few times. This chain uses TRBV29-1 with TRBJ2-3, with D perhaps TRBD2 (5 bases). Germline V gene sequence: CDR1 SQVTM, CDR2 ANQGSEA. Between the trimmed V and J ends, which lost 5 bases and 2 bases, there was a span of 14 bases. This CDR3 region has 14 residues. CDR3 sequence (DNA): TGCAGCGTTTGCGGACTCCTAGTCACAGATACGCAGTATTTT. Translated: CSVCGLLVTDTQYF.

The chain couples TRBV29-1 to TRBJ2-5, with D unclear. This CDR3 spans 12 amino acids. Trimming left V 7 bases short and J 2 bases short, with 11 bases between. Germline CDR1 is SQVTM and CDR2 is ANQGSEA. The CDR3 DNA is TGCAGCGGGGTAGCAGTTCAAGAGACCCAGTACTTC. Protein sequence: CSGVAVQETQYF.

There are many counts of this clone. The chain links TRBV6-4 to TRBJ2-2, with 12 bases lining up with TRBD2. Germline loops: CDR1 MRHNA, CDR2 SNTAGT. CDR3 length equals 16 residues. With V trimmed by 6 bases and J by 4 bases, 6 bases remained unmatched. CDR3 in amino acids: CASRRLAGATTGELFF. As DNA, the CDR3 is TGTGCCAGCAGACGACTAGCGGGAGCGACCACCGGGGAGCTGTTTTTT.

About this clone: Relative to the germline gene, one junction end is altered; a read error may explain this. This sequence joins TRBV6-1 and TRBJ2-2; 8 nucleotides line up with TRBD1. The CDR3 has 13 residues. Germline V CDR1 and CDR2: MNHNS, SASEGT. The CDR3 sequence is CAARTGNSGELFF. The CDR3 DNA reads TGTGCCGCGCGGACAGGGAACTCCGGGGAGCTGTTTTTT.

In regard to this clone: Additional DNA sequences in this sample encode the identical CDR3. The chain links TRBV7-9 to TRBJ2-7; D not certain. The germline V and J ends were trimmed by 1 base and 1 base, with 2 bases remaining between them. CDR3 length: 12 amino acids. Per germline, CDR1 SEHNR and CDR2 FQNEAQ (reference sequence). CDR3 nucleotides: TGTGCCAGCAGCTTAGTATCCTACGAGCAGTACTTC. Translating gives CASSLVSYEQYF.

V usage is TRBV5-1 and J usage is TRBJ2-3; a possible D gene is TRBD2 (6 bases). Trimming removed 3 bases at V and 0 bases at J, with 8 bases between. The germline V gene has CDR1 SGHRS and CDR2 YFSETQ. This CDR3 region has 14 residues. In DNA, the CDR3 is TGCGCCAGCAGCTATAGCGGCAGCACAGATACGCAGTATTTT. It encodes CASSYSGSTDTQYF. Using reference TRBV5-1 and TRBJ2-3 for the parts outside the CDR3, the full variable domain is KAGVTQTPRYLIKTRGQQVTLSCSPISGHRSVSWYQQTPGQGLQFLFEYFSETQRNKGNFPGRFSGRQFSNSRSEMNVSTLELGDSALYLCASSYSGSTDTQYFGPGTRLTVL.

The chain is built from TRBV7-2 and TRBJ2-7, with 7 bases matching TRBD1. Germline assignment: CDR1 SGHTA and CDR2 FQGNSA. The CDR3 is 14 residues long. V was pared by 5 bases and J by 2 bases, with 6 bases of the junction left unmatched. CDR3 protein: CASSPQTGPYEQYF. In nucleotides, the CDR3 is TGTGCCAGCAGCCCACAGACAGGGCCCTACGAGCAGTACTTC.

The chain employs TRBV4-1 and TRBJ1-4; D unclear. The V end lost 0 bases, the J end lost 0 bases, and 14 bases lay between the germline ends. CDR3 length: 18 residues. Germline CDR1 is MGHRA and CDR2 is YSYEKL. The chain's CDR3 is CASSQDERVEATNEKLFF. DNA of the CDR3: TGCGCCAGCAGCCAAGATGAGAGAGTAGAGGCAACTAATGAAAAACTGTTTTTT.

The table lists this clone with a count of one. The chain recombines TRBV6-5 with TRBJ1-6, with 9 bases identical to TRBD1. The length of the CDR3 is 14 residues. CDR1 and CDR2 from the germline V gene are MNHEY and SVGAGI. J lost 14 bases, V lost 6 bases, and 11 bases had no gene match. In DNA, the CDR3 is TGTGCCAGCAGGCCCGGACAGGGGACCGTGACCCTCCACTTT. Translation: CASRPGQGTVTLHF.

V and J are TRBV6-6 and TRBJ1-2, with D tentatively TRBD1 (5 bases). Germline CDR1 is MNHNY and CDR2 is SVGAGI (reference sequence). The CDR3 covers 14 residues. V shed 5 bases and J shed 5 bases, with 15 bases lying between them. The CDR3 DNA follows: TGTGCCAGCAGTCTTGTATGGGGGGAGTATGGCTACACCTTC. Protein sequence: CASSLVWGEYGYTF.

This chain links TRBV15 with TRBJ2-3, with TRBD2 matching over 11 bases. CDR1 is LNHNV, CDR2 YYDKDF, per germline (reference sequence). The length of the CDR3 is 18 residues. The J segment lost 0 bases and the V segment lost 3 bases, leaving 8 bases of the junction unmatched. CDR3 bases: TGTGCCACCAGCAGGGGGGGACTAGCGGATCCCAGCACAGATACGCAGTATTTT. Translation gives CATSRGGLADPSTDTQYF.

V is TRBV6-5 and J is TRBJ1-5, with a possible D match to TRBD1 (5 bases). CDR3 length: 13 residues. Germline CDR1 and CDR2: MNHEY and SVGAGI. V lost 6 bases and J lost 9, with 15 bases in between. CDR3 residues: CASREGPGGPQHF. Written as DNA, the CDR3 is TGTGCCAGCAGGGAGGGGCCGGGAGGGCCCCAGCATTTT.

CDR3 amino acids: CASSPAGVGIQETQYF. DNA for the CDR3: TGTGCCAGCAGCCCCGCCGGGGTGGGCATCCAAGAGACCCAGTACTTC. This sequence joins TRBV27 and TRBJ2-5; D possibly corresponds to TRBD2 (5 bases). The CDR3 spans 16 residues. V lost 6 bases and J 1 base, leaving 18 bases between the germline ends. Germline CDR1 MNHEY, CDR2 SMNVEV (reference sequence).